Listed below are T cell receptor beta chains from one sample, sequenced in a study of cytomegalovirus exposure and HLA in healthy donors. Generated by immunoSEQ multiplex PCR, the TCRdb table keeps only in-frame clones and is missing some. The sample gives some 170,000 clones, 75% to 85% of which show up once; 0.95% to 1% is in the top ten. The source material was PBMCs. The receptors stem from a girl between 2 and 10 years old in good health and CMV-seropositive. Each CDR3 is given with its conserved first and last residue. D genes are given only for firm matches.

. TRBJ2-7 TRBV30 12 CASRHGISEQYF
TRBD2 TRBJ2-7 TRBV2 16 CASSAVELAGGPQQYF
. TRBJ1-1 TRBV4-2 14 CASSLTTHSTEAFF
TRBD2 TRBJ2-7 TRBV4-1 13 CASSPRAGYEQYF
TRBD1 TRBJ1-1 TRBV11-2 15 CASSPLGQGATEAFF
TRBD1 TRBJ2-2 TRBV10-1 16 CASSGLTGKDTGELFF
TRBD1 TRBJ1-1 TRBV6-6 13 CASTPGQRDEAFF
. TRBJ2-1 TRBV20-1 11 CSASGSGEQFF
. TRBJ2-6 TRBV6-1 15 CASRVEDTGANVLTF
. TRBJ2-2 TRBV30 17 CAWSVITSVGIHRGAVF
. TRBJ1-1 TRBV30 11 CAWQTGSEAFF
. TRBJ2-7 TRBV28 13 CASSNDRPHEQYF
. TRBJ2-7 TRBV29-1 14 CSVQPDSSLYEQYF
TRBD2 TRBJ2-1 TRBV4-1 17 CASSQGLAASFYNEQFF
TRBD1 TRBJ1-4 TRBV13 16 CASSSRRQGPNEKLFF
. TRBJ1-5 TRBV7-8 16 CASSATGLYSNQPQHF
TRBD1 TRBJ2-4 TRBV5-6 16 CASSRDRVVAKNIQYF
TRBD2 TRBJ2-1 TRBV4-2 16 CASSQDPAGGANEQFF
TRBD1 TRBJ1-4 TRBV30 13 CAWGTVWGEKLFF
TRBD2 TRBJ2-5 TRBV6-5 14 CASSYTSGRETQYF
. TRBJ2-7 TRBV30 12 CAVGRETYEQYF
. TRBJ1-3 TRBV7-8 16 CASSLKGGDHGNTIYF
TRBD2 TRBJ2-5 TRBV4-2 15 CASSQGWTSRETQYF
. TRBJ2-1 TRBV5-8 15 CASSFAGGLYNEQFF
TRBD1 TRBJ2-4 TRBV7-6 19 CASSPGQFRSTFAKNIQYF
. TRBJ1-1 TRBV2 12 CASSQDRTEAFF
. TRBJ2-6 TRBV5-1 18 CASSLDQGGTSGANVLTF
TRBD2 TRBJ2-7 TRBV5-1 16 CASSSTGTSDFDEQYF
TRBD2 TRBJ2-1 TRBV5-1 15 CASSETSGRADEQFF
. TRBJ1-3 TRBV30 14 CAWSRDISGNTIYF
. TRBJ1-1 TRBV30 8 CAWSLTFF
TRBD1 TRBJ2-1 TRBV28 14 CASSPRQGNNEQFF
TRBD1 TRBJ1-3 TRBV15 17 CATSRAAGGFSGNTIYF
TRBD2 TRBJ2-1 TRBV7-9 15 CASSYRGGVYNEQFF
. TRBJ2-6 TRBV10-3 12 CAIEGGANVLTF
TRBD1 TRBJ1-5 TRBV14 19 CASSHKTGGKVYDNQPQHF
TRBD2 TRBJ2-2 TRBV9 18 CASSGALRSGTNTGELFF
. TRBJ2-7 TRBV4-2 14 CASSQDDRVYEQYF
. TRBJ2-1 TRBV9 17 CASSVEGDTSSYNEQFF
. TRBJ1-3 TRBV2 15 CASSEERLSGNTIYF
TRBD2 TRBJ2-7 TRBV10-3 15 CAISEGTSGSYEQYF